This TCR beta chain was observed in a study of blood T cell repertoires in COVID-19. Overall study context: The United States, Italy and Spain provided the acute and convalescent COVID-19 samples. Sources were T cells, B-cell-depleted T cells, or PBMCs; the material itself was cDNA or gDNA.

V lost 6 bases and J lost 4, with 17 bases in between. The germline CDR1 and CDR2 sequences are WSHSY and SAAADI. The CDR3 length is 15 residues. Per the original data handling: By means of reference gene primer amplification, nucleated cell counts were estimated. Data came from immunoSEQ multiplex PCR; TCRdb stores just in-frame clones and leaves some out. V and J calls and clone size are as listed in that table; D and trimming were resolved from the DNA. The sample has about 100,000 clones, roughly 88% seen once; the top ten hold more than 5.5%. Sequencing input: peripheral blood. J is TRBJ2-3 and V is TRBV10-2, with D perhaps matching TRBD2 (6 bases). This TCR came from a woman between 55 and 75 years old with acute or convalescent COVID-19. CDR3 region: CASREGPSSADTQYF. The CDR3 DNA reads TGCGCCAGCAGGGAGGGGCCCTCGTCCGCAGATACGCAGTATTTT.